This is a list of T cell receptor beta chains from one sample in a study of blood T cell repertoires in COVID-19. This table comes from immunoSEQ multiplex PCR, and its TCRdb copy is limited to in-frame clones, with some not included. The table shows some 70,000 clones, with approximately 91% occurring only once. Sequencing used peripheral blood. Receptors were obtained from a human donor with active COVID-19. The donor label of this sample is uncertain. The CDR3 runs from the conserved cysteine through the conserved F or W. D genes are given only for firm matches. Clone size, where shown, is once, few, many, or a class for clones that have expanded.

clone_size	v_call	d_call	j_call	cdr3_nt	cdr3_aa
.	TRBV28	.	TRBJ1-1	TGTGCCAGCAGTGGAGCCGATGACAGGCGGGCTTTCTTT	CASSGADDRRAFF
few	TRBV7-6	TRBD1	TRBJ2-7	TGTGCCAGCAGCCTGGGACAGGGGGCATACTTC	CASSLGQGAYF
.	TRBV15	.	TRBJ2-7	TGTGCCACCAGCAGAGATCCACAGGCTACAAACTACGAGCAGTACTTC	CATSRDPQATNYEQYF
.	TRBV7-3	.	TRBJ2-3	TGTGCCAGCAGCGGTGACAGCCCTAGCACAGATACGCAGTATTTT	CASSGDSPSTDTQYF
once	TRBV5-1	.	TRBJ2-3	TGCGCCAGCAGCTTGGGCAGGGCGACTAGCACAGATACGCAGTATTTT	CASSLGRATSTDTQYF
.	TRBV30	.	TRBJ1-2	TGTGCCTGGAGTGTCGGTACAGCTGCCCTTGGCTACACCTTC	CAWSVGTAALGYTF
.	TRBV18	.	TRBJ1-2	TGTGCCAGCTCACCATCGCAGGAGGGCTATGGCTACACCTTC	CASSPSQEGYGYTF
.	TRBV11-2	.	TRBJ2-5	TGTGCCAGCAGCTTCGGGTACCAAGAGACCCAGTACTTC	CASSFGYQETQYF
.	TRBV5-1	.	TRBJ1-4	TGCGCCAGCAGCTCAGGGGCGGCTGATGAAAAACTGTTTTTT	CASSSGAADEKLFF
.	TRBV7-2	.	TRBJ2-2	TGTGCCAGCAGCTTATTCGGGGGTGGGACCGGGGAGCTGTTTTTT	CASSLFGGGTGELFF
few	TRBV11-3	.	TRBJ1-1	TGTGCCAGCAGCTTTGGCCCGGGAGATACTGAAGCTTTCTTT	CASSFGPGDTEAFF
.	TRBV25-1	.	TRBJ1-6	TGTGCCAGCAGTGAATATGGGCAGTCACCCCTCCACTTT	CASSEYGQSPLHF
.	TRBV24-1	TRBD2	TRBJ2-1	TGTGCCACCAGTGAAGCGGGAGTAGCTAATGAGCAGTTCTTC	CATSEAGVANEQFF
.	TRBV27	TRBD1	TRBJ1-5	TGTGCCAGCAGTTTCAGGATGACGGGACAGGGGAAAGCGGGCAATCAGCCCCAGCATTTT	CASSFRMTGQGKAGNQPQHF
.	TRBV28	TRBD2	TRBJ2-5	TGTGCCAGCACCGGGGGGCTGGGACTAGCGCAGCGGGCCCAAGAGACCCAGTACTTC	CASTGGLGLAQRAQETQYF
.	TRBV6-2/TRBV6-3	.	TRBJ1-5	TGTGCCAGCAGTTACTCGCGGACAGTTAATCAGCCCCAGCATTTT	CASSYSRTVNQPQHF
once	TRBV5-4	TRBD2	TRBJ2-1	TGTGCCAGCAGCTTGGACAGCGGGAGGGCTTATGAGCAGTTCTTC	CASSLDSGRAYEQFF
.	TRBV6-2/TRBV6-3	TRBD2	TRBJ2-1	TGTGCCAGCAGTTTGGGACTAGCGGTCAATGAGCAGTTCTTC	CASSLGLAVNEQFF
.	TRBV2	TRBD1	TRBJ2-7	TGTGCCACACGGGACAGGGGATATTCCGAGCAGTACTTC	CATRDRGYSEQYF
.	TRBV5-1	.	TRBJ1-1	TGCGCCAGCAGCGAAGCACAGGGGAACACTGAAGCTTTCTTT	CASSEAQGNTEAFF
.	TRBV19	TRBD2	TRBJ2-2	TGTGCCAGTAGTCCCTGGCGGGGGAGAGCGGGGTCGACGAACACCGGGGAGCTGTTTTTT	CASSPWRGRAGSTNTGELFF
.	TRBV13	.	TRBJ2-3	TGTGCCAGCAGCTTAGCACAGAGCACAGATACGCAGTATTTT	CASSLAQSTDTQYF
.	TRBV10-1	.	TRBJ2-5	TGCGCCAGCAGTGAGTCGCGAGGAGAGACCCAGTACTTC	CASSESRGETQYF
.	TRBV20-1	.	TRBJ2-7	TGCAGTGCTAGATACAGCTACGAGCAGTACTTC	CSARYSYEQYF
.	TRBV29-1	TRBD1	TRBJ2-7	TGCAGCGTCGCGGACAGGAACTCCTACGAGCAGTACTTC	CSVADRNSYEQYF
.	TRBV24-1	TRBD1	TRBJ1-5	TGTGCCACAGCGACAGGGCCGAATCAGCCCCAGCATTTT	CATATGPNQPQHF
.	TRBV18	.	TRBJ1-1	TGTGCCAGCTCACCAGGGCAGGGGAGATACGCTTTCTTT	CASSPGQGRYAFF
few	TRBV6-5	.	TRBJ2-2	TGTGCCAGCAGAAAACAGGTCCCGAACACCGGGGAGCTGTTTTTT	CASRKQVPNTGELFF
.	TRBV7-9	.	TRBJ1-1	TGTGCCAGCAGCTCCCCCAATTCGAACACTGAAGCTTTCTTT	CASSSPNSNTEAFF
.	TRBV14	.	TRBJ1-1	TGTGCCAGCAGCCGGAACAGGGCGGGCAGAGAAAACACTGAAGCTTTCTTT	CASSRNRAGRENTEAFF
.	TRBV5-4	TRBD2	TRBJ2-3	TGTGCCAGCAGCTTGTCTAGCGGGAGCTCCGGGGCAGATACGCAGTATTTT	CASSLSSGSSGADTQYF
.	TRBV6-2/TRBV6-3	.	TRBJ1-5	TGTGCCAGCAGTTACAGGTCAGGGGTGAGCAATCAGCCCCAGCATTTT	CASSYRSGVSNQPQHF
.	TRBV16	.	TRBJ2-1	TGTGCCAGCAGCCCTGGGGCTGAGCAGTTCTTC	CASSPGAEQFF
.	TRBV11-2	.	TRBJ2-5	TGTGCCAGCAGCTCGGAGACCCAGTACTTC	CASSSETQYF
.	TRBV30	TRBD2	TRBJ2-2	TGTGCCTGGAAGATCGTGCAGGGAGGGTTGAACACCGGGGAGCTGTTTTTT	CAWKIVQGGLNTGELFF
.	TRBV11-2	TRBD2	TRBJ2-2	TGTGCCAGCAGCGGGGCGGGGGGTTTGAACACCGGGGAGCTGTTTTTT	CASSGAGGLNTGELFF
.	TRBV29-1	TRBD1	TRBJ1-5	TGCAGCGTGGGACAGGGGGGCAATCAGCCCCAGCATTTT	CSVGQGGNQPQHF